This T cell receptor (beta chain) originates from a study of T cell changes during pregnancy in multiple sclerosis. Germline-derived CDR1 and CDR2 are LGHNA and YNFKEQ. This CDR3 region has 13 residues. Trimming removed 3 bases from V and 7 bases from J, with 10 bases in between. Assay: immunoSEQ multiplex PCR; the TCRdb copy retains only in-frame clones and omits some. The repertoire holds approximately 28,000 clones, with about 91% as singletons. The starting material was CD8+ T cells from peripheral blood mononuclear cells, obtained in the second trimester of pregnancy. The clonotype was recovered from a female donor with multiple sclerosis, enrolled in a pregnancy study. V is TRBV4-2 and J is TRBJ1-5; perhaps TRBD1 as D (5 bases). The CDR3 DNA reads as TGTGCCAGCAGCCAGGGGCTTGGACAGCCCCAGCATTTT. It specifies CASSQGLGQPQHF.